One and the same sample provided the 8 T cell receptor beta chains below, sequenced in a study of blood T cells in healthy people across ages. Primed by a sample-barcoded 5' primer and a J-beta primer mix, a second PCR proceeded for roughly 7 to 11 cycles. Using its own MiXCR run on the 5' RACE reads, TCRdb lists one record per CDR3 protein. In the table there are under 1,000,000 distinct CDR3 sequences, 46% of which are singletons. Sequencing was performed on blood. The receptors were gathered from an older man in good health.

The chain couples TRBV6-1 to TRBJ2-5; no clear D gene. Germline-derived CDR1 and CDR2 are MNHNS and SASEGT. The V end lost 5 bases, the J end lost 4 bases, and 8 bases lay between the germline ends. This CDR3 comprises 12 residues. The DNA for the CDR3 is TGTGCCAGCAGTCTCCGACCAGAGACCCAGTACTTC. It codes for CASSLRPETQYF.

This sequence joins TRBV13 and TRBJ2-1; the match to TRBD2 covers 9 bases. The CDR3 sequence is 13 residues long. Germline values: CDR1 PRHDT, CDR2 FYEKMQ (reference sequence). Germline trimming cut 5 bases from V and 8 bases from J; bases unmatched to any gene: 4. CDR3 in DNA: TGTGCCAGCAGCGGCGGGGGGGCGGATGAGCAGTTCTTC. Amino acid sequence: CASSGGGADEQFF.

The chain carries TRBV12-3 or TRBV12-4 and TRBJ1-1; maybe TRBD1 (6 bases). The CDR3 length is 14 residues. V lost 4 bases to trimming and J lost 8 bases, with 17 bases between them. The CDR3 region is CASSSQGVVSEAFF. The CDR3 DNA reads as TGTGCCAGCAGTTCACAGGGAGTAGTTTCGGAAGCTTTCTTT.

The genes are TRBV7-3 and TRBJ2-3; TRBD1 or TRBD2 may be the D gene (5 bases each). CDR1 is SGHTA and CDR2 is FQGTGA in the germline V gene. This CDR3 is 15 amino acids long. V lost 1 base, J lost 1 base, and 9 bases lay in between. In DNA, the CDR3 is TGTGCCAGCAGCTTAAATCAGGGAGGCACAGATACGCAGTATTTT. Residues: CASSLNQGGTDTQYF.

The gene calls are TRBV12-3 or TRBV12-4 and TRBJ1-1, with D possibly TRBD1 on 5 matching bases. With 6 bases removed from V and 1 base from J, the gap between germline ends came to 15 bases. The CDR3 has 15 residues. CDR3 in DNA: TGTGCCAGCAGCCTTAGGGGTCGGGGGAACACTGAAGCTTTCTTT. It encodes CASSLRGRGNTEAFF.

This clonotype was observed at least ten times. The genes are TRBV7-2 and TRBJ2-1; 8 bases align to TRBD2. Trimming at V came to 5 bases and at J to 1 base, leaving 7 bases not matched to a gene. The length of the CDR3 is 16 residues. Germline V lookup: CDR1 SGHTA, CDR2 FQGNSA. In DNA, the CDR3 is TGTGCCAGCAGCAAACCGACTAGCGAATCCTACAATGAGCAGTTCTTC. Encoded protein: CASSKPTSESYNEQFF.

Comments on this clonotype: A much larger clone lies one base from this, so it may be a read error. The V and J genes are TRBV6-2 or TRBV6-3 and TRBJ2-5; 7 nucleotides align to TRBD2. The DNA matches TRBJ2-1 better at its end, which makes the J call doubtful. The V gene's germline CDR1 is MNHEY and CDR2 SVGEGT. This CDR3 contains 14 residues. The CDR3 nucleotides are TGTGCCAGCAGTTACCCTAGCGGCCAAGAGACCCAGTTCTTC. Amino acid sequence: CASSYPSGQETQFF.

The chain recombines TRBV5-1 with TRBJ2-2; 8 nucleotides line up with TRBD2. This CDR3 contains 14 residues. The germline V gene has CDR1 SGHRS and CDR2 YFSETQ. The V and J ends lost 5 bases and 2 bases, in that order; junction bases with no gene match: 2. CDR3 residues: CASRTSDNTGELFF. CDR3 sequence (DNA): TGCGCCAGCAGGACTAGCGATAACACCGGGGAGCTGTTTTTT.